These T cell receptor beta chains were read from a single sample in a study of PD-1 blockade in classical Hodgkin lymphoma. Sequenced by immunoSEQ multiplex PCR; TCRdb stores in-frame clones only, minus some. The sample records roughly 20,000 clones, more than 70% being singletons. The sample was peripheral blood mononuclear cells (PBMCs), taken before the fourth cycle of nivolumab. The receptors shown here come from a human donor with classical Hodgkin lymphoma. CDR3s include the opening cysteine and the closing phenylalanine or tryptophan. Each record gives: V gene, J gene, CDR3 protein.

>TRBV9|TRBJ1-2
CASSGTGYGYGYTF
>TRBV5-1|TRBJ2-3
CASSLFAEATDTQYF
>TRBV29-1|TRBJ2-5
CSVGRAPQQETQYF
>TRBV10-3|TRBJ2-7
CAIKETSGGVEQYF
>TRBV19|TRBJ2-7
CASSQLQAAEQYF
>TRBV19|TRBJ1-5
CASSQGRPNQPQHF
>TRBV5-1|TRBJ2-5
CASSLVSGSETQYF
>TRBV18|TRBJ2-6
CASSTTGSSGANVLTF
>TRBV18|TRBJ2-5
CASSGQFETQYF
>TRBV15|TRBJ2-1
CATSGEAEQFF
>TRBV7-9|TRBJ2-2
CASSKNANTGELFF
>TRBV7-3|TRBJ1-3
CASSSSSPRSGNTIYF
>TRBV7-2|TRBJ1-2
CASSLGTAANYGYTF
>TRBV7-2|TRBJ2-7
CASSLVFKAGFPYEQYF
>TRBV4-1|TRBJ2-3
CASSQGLAGVTDTQYF
>TRBV29-1|TRBJ1-1
CSADRNTEAFF
>TRBV5-1|TRBJ1-1
CASSLSRPNTEAFF
>TRBV7-2|TRBJ2-5
CASSSGLAQETQYF
>TRBV30|TRBJ1-1
CAWSVNRNTEAFF
>TRBV6-1|TRBJ2-2
CASSVPGAGELFF
>TRBV5-1|TRBJ2-7
CASSFESSYEQYF
>TRBV5-1|TRBJ2-5
CASSPSGQKETQYF
>TRBV4-3|TRBJ2-5
CASSQERWGETQYF
>TRBV25-1|TRBJ1-1
CASSRPGRWAEAFF
>TRBV11-2|TRBJ1-1
CASSKRGGGATEAFF
>TRBV29-1|TRBJ1-5
CSVAVMNSNQPQHF
>TRBV7-2|TRBJ2-7
CASSLAPTYEQYF
>TRBV5-4|TRBJ2-5
CASSFRQGSQETQYF
>TRBV16|TRBJ1-2
CATQDRGNGYTF
>TRBV6-1|TRBJ2-7
CTSSVRLAGAYEQYF
>TRBV7-2|TRBJ2-7
CASSLIATAYEQYF
>TRBV5-1|TRBJ1-4
CASSLYAEGEKLFF
>TRBV7-8|TRBJ1-2
CASSLAGTGGYYTF
>TRBV5-1|TRBJ2-3
CASSLSPDRTDTQYF
>TRBV28|TRBJ2-1
CASSFLRGGWGEQFF
>TRBV25-1|TRBJ1-2
CASLHDGSNYGYTF
>TRBV23-1|TRBJ2-2
CASIHLGELFF
>TRBV7-2|TRBJ1-3
CASSFGQGASGNTIYF
>TRBV29-1|TRBJ1-3
CSVEDLGAGNTIYF
>TRBV5-1|TRBJ1-5
CASSLDSNQPQHF
>TRBV4-2|TRBJ2-6
CASSQPGQGPGANVLTF
>TRBV9|TRBJ2-7
CASSVIPGQGAEQYF
>TRBV5-6|TRBJ2-3
CASSLRLAGGMDTQYF
>TRBV7-8|TRBJ2-4
CASSPRDRILHIQYF
>TRBV11-2|TRBJ1-2
CASSPEWENYGYTF
>TRBV2|TRBJ2-7
CASSSGTSGSYEQYF
>TRBV6-4|TRBJ1-2
CASRGDTGYTF
>TRBV4-3|TRBJ2-5
CASSPGLAGGPIQETQYF
>TRBV9|TRBJ2-7
CASSSNRAVGEQYF